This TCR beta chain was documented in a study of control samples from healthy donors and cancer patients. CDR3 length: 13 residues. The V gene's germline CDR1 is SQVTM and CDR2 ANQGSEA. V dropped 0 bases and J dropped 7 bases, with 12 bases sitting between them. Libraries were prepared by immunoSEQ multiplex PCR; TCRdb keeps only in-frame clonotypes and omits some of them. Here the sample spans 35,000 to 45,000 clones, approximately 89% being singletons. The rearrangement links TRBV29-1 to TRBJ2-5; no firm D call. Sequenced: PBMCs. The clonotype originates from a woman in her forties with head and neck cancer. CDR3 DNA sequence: TGCAGCGTTGAAGATGCAATGGATTGGACCCAGTACTTC. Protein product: CSVEDAMDWTQYF.